The 28 T cell receptor beta chains below all came from one sample that was sequenced in a study of OX40 agonist ivuxolimab in advanced cancers. Produced via immunoSEQ multiplex PCR; TCRdb's table is partial and in-frame only. Here the sample spans roughly 48,000 clones, roughly 90% being singletons. The material was CD4+ or CD8+ T cells sorted from blood, obtained in a trial of the OX40 agonist ivuxolimab. These receptors all come from an adult with an advanced solid tumor such as melanoma, head and neck, liver or kidney cancer.

The count of this clone is one. V and J are TRBV28 and TRBJ2-5; 8 bases are shared with TRBD1. The germline V gene encodes CDR1 MDHEN and CDR2 SYDVKM. The ends lost 3 bases at V and 2 bases at J; junction bases unmatched: 11. This CDR3 contains 17 residues. CDR3 nucleotide sequence: TGTGCCAGCAGTTTTACGCTAGGACAGGGAGAGCAAGAGACCCAGTACTTC. Its translation: CASSFTLGQGEQETQYF.

This clone has a single count. The chain joins TRBV7-2 to TRBJ2-7; TRBD2 agrees at 8 bases. J was trimmed by 2 bases and V by 3 bases; bases with no gene match: 0. This CDR3 contains 13 residues. CDR1 SGHTA and CDR2 FQGNSA come from the germline V gene. CDR3 coding DNA: TGTGCCAGCAGCTTGGGACTAGCCTACGAGCAGTACTTC. It specifies CASSLGLAYEQYF.

This clone came up a few times. This same CDR3 is encoded by further DNA sequences in the sample. The V gene is TRBV28, the J gene TRBJ2-7; D is ambiguous. The CDR3 length is 12 residues. The V and J ends lost 3 bases and 1 base respectively, with 4 bases between them. The germline V gene encodes CDR1 MDHEN and CDR2 SYDVKM. The CDR3 is CASSFISYEQYF. The CDR3, as DNA: TGTGCCAGCAGTTTCATTTCCTACGAGCAGTACTTC.

The rearrangement uses TRBV4-2 and TRBJ1-4; D remains ambiguous. The CDR3 loop spans 15 amino acids. The V gene lost 4 bases and the J gene lost 8 bases, with 17 bases spanning the gap. The germline V gene has CDR1 LGHNA and CDR2 YNFKEQ. Here the CDR3 reads CASSLLSESEEKLFF. Here the CDR3 DNA reads TGTGCCAGCAGCCTCCTTTCGGAGTCGGAAGAAAAACTGTTTTTT.

V gene TRBV15 combines with J gene TRBJ2-7; the D gene is possibly TRBD1 (6 bases). V gave up 3 bases and J gave up 3 bases, with 15 bases separating them. The CDR3 is 15 residues long. Looked up from germline, CDR1 is LNHNV and CDR2 is YYDKDF (reference sequence). The CDR3 reads CATSRTGQAYYEQYF. CDR3 sequence (DNA): TGTGCCACCAGCAGGACGGGACAAGCTTACTACGAGCAGTACTTC.

The chain links TRBV7-6 to TRBJ2-7; TRBD1 matches at 7 bases. The V segment lost 3 bases and the J segment 0 bases; nucleotides outside the gene matches: 2. The CDR3 totals 14 residues. Germline V CDR1 and CDR2: SGHVS, FNYEAQ. The CDR3 DNA follows: TGTGCCAGCAGCTTGGGGACAGTCTCCTACGAGCAGTACTTC. Translated: CASSLGTVSYEQYF. The variable domain in full, completed from reference TRBV7-6 and TRBJ2-7, reads GAGVSQSPRYKVTKRGQDVALRCDPISGHVSLYWYRQALGQGPEFLTYFNYEAQQDKSGLPNDRFSAERPEGSISTLTIQRTEQRDSAMYRCASSLGTVSYEQYFGPGTRLTVT.

This rearrangement joins TRBV9 to TRBJ2-7, with D perhaps matching TRBD1 or TRBD2 (5 bases each). Germline CDR1 SGDLS, CDR2 YYNGEE. V was pared by 3 bases and J by 4 bases, with 14 bases between. The CDR3 spans 14 residues. The CDR3 DNA is TGTGCCAGCAGCGGGGGACCCACGGGGTACGAGCAGTACTTC. Translating it yields CASSGGPTGYEQYF.

The CDR3 coding sequence is TGTGCCAGAGGGTGGTGGCGGCGCCTAAATCAGCCCCAGCATTTT. Amino acid sequence: CARGWWRRLNQPQHF. This chain links TRBV5-3 with TRBJ1-5; no definite D call. TRBV5-3 carries the ORF label, with uncertain function. V lost 7 bases and J lost 4, with 18 bases in between. This CDR3 has 15 residues.

V gene TRBV6-5 combines with J gene TRBJ1-1; D remains ambiguous. The CDR3 runs 15 residues. With 7 bases removed from V and 0 bases from J, the gap between germline ends came to 15 bases. CDR1 is MNHEY, CDR2 SVGAGI, per germline. Here the CDR3 reads CASTPQSGVNTEAFF. The CDR3 region has the DNA TGTGCCAGCACCCCTCAGTCCGGGGTGAACACTGAAGCTTTCTTT.

V usage is TRBV9 and J usage is TRBJ1-1; TRBD1 agrees at 8 bases. Germline V lookup: CDR1 SGDLS, CDR2 YYNGEE. CDR3 length: 15 amino acids. V lost 0 bases to trimming and J lost 6 bases; unmatched junction nucleotides: 7. The CDR3 DNA sequence: TGTGCCAGCAGCGTAGATTACAGGGGGGTCCCTGAAGCTTTCTTT. Residues: CASSVDYRGVPEAFF.

The chain links TRBV11-2 to TRBJ1-5; 9 positions agree with TRBD1. This CDR3 comprises 16 residues. The germline V gene has CDR1 SGHAT and CDR2 FQNNGV. J gave up 5 bases and V 4 bases, and 9 bases lay outside the gene matches. The DNA of the CDR3 is TGTGCCAGCAGCTCCCTACAGGGGGCGCGGGATCAGCCCCAGCATTTT. This codes for CASSSLQGARDQPQHF.

The chain uses TRBV27 and TRBJ1-4, with D possibly being TRBD1 (5 bases). Trimming took 0 bases from V and 8 from J, leaving 10 bases between them. Germline-derived CDR1 and CDR2 are MNHEY and SMNVEV (reference sequence). This CDR3 has 14 residues. The chain's CDR3 is CASSLSWGGEKLFF. The CDR3 nucleotides read TGTGCCAGCAGTTTATCGTGGGGGGGGGAAAAACTGTTTTTT.

The chain uses TRBV30 and TRBJ1-4; D unclear. The CDR3 length is 13 residues. Germline V lookup: CDR1 GTSNPN, CDR2 SVGIG (reference sequence). The CDR3 nucleotides are TGTGCTTGGGTACCGTCCACTAATGAAAAACTGTTTTTT. Translated, it gives CAWVPSTNEKLFF.

The V and J genes are TRBV10-2 and TRBJ1-2, with a tentative D call TRBD1 (6 bases). V gave up 6 bases and J gave up 6 bases, with 11 bases separating them. This CDR3 has 12 amino acids. The germline CDR1 and CDR2 sequences are WSHSY and SAAADI. This CDR3 reads CASSAGADGYTF. CDR3 DNA: TGCGCCAGCAGCGCGGGGGCTGATGGCTACACCTTC.

The chain combines TRBV6-6 with TRBJ2-4; the D is unclear. The V and J ends lost 4 bases and 2 bases respectively, with 9 bases between them. CDR3 length: 14 residues. CDR1 MNHNY and CDR2 SVGAGI come from the germline V gene (reference sequence). Here the CDR3 reads CASSLTTTKNIQYF. CDR3 DNA: TGTGCCAGCAGTTTAACGACAACCAAAAACATTCAGTACTTC.

The chain links TRBV28 to TRBJ2-7; D gene uncertain. V was cut by 5 bases and J by 1 base, with 6 bases left in between. Germline CDR1 and CDR2: MDHEN and SYDVKM. CDR3 length: 12 amino acids. CDR3 DNA: TGTGCCAGCAGTGGCTGGTCCTACGAGCAGTACTTC. It yields the protein CASSGWSYEQYF.

The chain combines TRBV21-1 with TRBJ2-1; the listed D gene, TRBD2, was not tested against the DNA. TRBV21-1 is a known pseudogene. This CDR3 comprises 16 residues. This CDR3 reads CASSKGGTGGYNEQFF. The DNA for the CDR3 is TGTGCCAGCAGCAAAGGCGGCACGGGGGGCTACAATGAGCAGTTCTTC.

CDR3 protein: CATLLTGGIGYTF. The CDR3 nucleotides are TGTGCCACCCTCTTAACCGGAGGGATTGGCTACACCTTC. The genes are TRBV13 and TRBJ1-2; no reliable D call. Trimming took 10 bases from V and 7 from J, leaving 19 bases between them. This CDR3 has 13 residues. Looked up from germline, CDR1 is PRHDT and CDR2 is FYEKMQ (reference sequence).

V gene TRBV4-3 combines with J gene TRBJ2-1, with TRBD2 identical over 15 bases. Germline V gene lookup returns CDR1 LGHNA and CDR2 YSLEER. Trimming took 0 bases from V and 8 from J; bases not matched to a gene: 5. CDR3 length equals 17 residues. CDR3: CASSQEGTSGGWYEQFF. CDR3 nucleotides: TGCGCCAGCAGCCAAGAGGGGACTAGCGGGGGGTGGTATGAGCAGTTCTTC.

The chain recombines TRBV4-2 with TRBJ2-3, with TRBD2 matching 10 bases. CDR1 is LGHNA, CDR2 YNFKEQ, per germline. J was trimmed by 4 bases and V by 0 bases; bases with no gene match: 1. CDR3 size: 15 residues. This chain's CDR3 is CASSQDSGGPDTQYF. In nucleotides, the CDR3 is TGTGCCAGCAGCCAAGATAGCGGGGGGCCAGATACGCAGTATTTT.

The chain is built from TRBV15 and TRBJ2-2; D possibly matches TRBD1 or TRBD2 (5 bases each). The germline V gene encodes CDR1 LNHNV and CDR2 YYDKDF (reference sequence). The length of the CDR3 is 17 residues. V was cut by 0 bases and J by 3 bases, with 14 bases left in between. CDR3 region: CATSRDSSSGHTGELFF. Written as DNA, the CDR3 is TGTGCCACCAGCAGAGATAGCAGTTCGGGGCACACCGGGGAGCTGTTTTTT. The full variable domain, completed using reference TRBV15 and TRBJ2-2, is DAMVIQNPRYQVTQFGKPVTLSCSQTLNHNVMYWYQQKSSQAPKLLFHYYDKDFNNEADTPDNFQSRRPNTSFCFLDIRSPGLGDTAMYLCATSRDSSSGHTGELFFGEGSRLTVL.

The rearrangement links TRBV18 to TRBJ2-7; possible D gene TRBD2, 5 bases. CDR1 is KGHSH and CDR2 is LQKENI in the germline V gene. The V end was cut by 5 bases, the J end by 0 bases, with 17 bases between. The CDR3 is 16 residues long. The CDR3 DNA is TGTGCCAGCTCAGAAGGAACAGCGGTGAGCTCCTACGAGCAGTACTTC. Translating it yields CASSEGTAVSSYEQYF.

The J gene is TRBJ2-7, the V gene TRBV28; 8 bases are a match to TRBD1. The trim removed 0 bases at V and 4 bases at J, leaving 5 bases unmatched. The CDR3 is 15 residues long. Germline lookup yields CDR1 MDHEN and CDR2 SYDVKM. The CDR3 protein is CASSLWAGGGYEQYF. The CDR3 nucleotides read TGTGCCAGCAGTTTATGGGCAGGGGGCGGTTACGAGCAGTACTTC.

The V call is TRBV12-5, the J call TRBJ1-2, with 8 nucleotides matching TRBD1. Germline-derived CDR1 and CDR2 are LGHNT and FRNRAP. The CDR3 spans 16 residues. The V and J ends lost 0 bases and 4 bases, in that order; junction bases with no gene match: 7. For the CDR3, the DNA is TGTGCTAGTGGTTTGGTCTCAGGGGGCGCGGGCTATGGCTACACCTTC. This sequence encodes CASGLVSGGAGYGYTF.

The rearrangement joins TRBV9 to TRBJ2-7, with a weak D call TRBD2 (5 bases). V was cut by 0 bases and J by 5 bases, with 18 bases left in between. Per the germline V gene, CDR1 is SGDLS and CDR2 is YYNGEE. The CDR3 length is 16 residues. The DNA of the CDR3 is TGTGCCAGCAGCGTAGCCTTGGCAAGGGAGTCCGACGAGCAGTACTTC. It translates to CASSVALARESDEQYF.

This clone showed up just a few times. This rearrangement joins TRBV29-1 to TRBJ2-3; no clear D gene. The ends were cut back, 2 bases at V and 4 bases at J, with 22 bases in the middle. Germline V gene data show CDR1 as SQVTM and CDR2 as ANQGSEA. The CDR3 spans 17 residues. The CDR3 bases are TGCAGCGTTGAAATGGTTTCCCTTTCATCGTTCGCAGATACGCAGTATTTT. It translates to CSVEMVSLSSFADTQYF.

The rearrangement links TRBV6-5 to TRBJ2-3; the match to TRBD2 covers 7 bases. The V and J ends lost 6 bases and 7 bases, in that order; junction bases with no gene match: 13. The CDR3 is 15 residues long. Germline V gene data show CDR1 as MNHEY and CDR2 as SVGAGI. CDR3 amino acids: CASSPRTSSGHTQYF. CDR3 nucleotides: TGTGCCAGCAGCCCCCGGACTAGTTCCGGGCATACGCAGTATTTT.

The rearrangement uses TRBV6-6 and TRBJ2-7; perhaps D is TRBD1 or TRBD2 (5 bases each). Germline V CDR1 and CDR2: MNHNY, SVGAGI (reference sequence). The CDR3 covers 15 residues. V lost 5 bases to trimming and J lost 5 bases, with 19 bases between them. CDR3 in amino acids: CASSDLGAGVDEQYF. The DNA for the CDR3 is TGTGCCAGCAGTGACCTCGGGGCCGGGGTCGACGAGCAGTACTTC.